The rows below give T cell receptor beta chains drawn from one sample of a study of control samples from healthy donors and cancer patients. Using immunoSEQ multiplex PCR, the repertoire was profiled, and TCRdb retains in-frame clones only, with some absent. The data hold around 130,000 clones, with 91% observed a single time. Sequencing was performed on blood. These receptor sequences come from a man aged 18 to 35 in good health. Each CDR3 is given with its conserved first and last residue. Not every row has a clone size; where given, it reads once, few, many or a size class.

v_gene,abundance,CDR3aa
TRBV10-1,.,CASSEGGGTYEQYF
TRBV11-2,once,CASNPLDRFYEQYF
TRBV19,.,CASSFGTSGGSSYNEQFF
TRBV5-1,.,CASSFGDRYNNYGYTF
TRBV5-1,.,CASRTSGTYNEQFF
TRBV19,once,CASSTRTSGGSSYNEQFF
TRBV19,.,CASSRLAGEYEQYF
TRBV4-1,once,CASSQQIQGASYEQYF
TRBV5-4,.,CASSTVSGNTIYF
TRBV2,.,CASSIDRYSNQPQHF
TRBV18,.,CASSSTWEGEQFF
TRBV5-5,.,CASSLLGKETQYF
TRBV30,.,CAWSVFPDRSQETQYF
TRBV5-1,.,CASSLQGNGYTF
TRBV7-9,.,CASSPRATYEQYF
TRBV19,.,CASSYPATNEKLFF
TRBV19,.,CASTLGGGGDNEQFF
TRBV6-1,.,CASSGRGGYQYGEQFF
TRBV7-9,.,CASSNRGDGQPQHF
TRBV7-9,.,CASSLGVGSYGYTF
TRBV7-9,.,CASRSTGEANEKLFF
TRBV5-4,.,CASSLAGGVLEKLFF
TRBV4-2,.,CASSQLVTYNEQFF
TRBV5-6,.,CASSLDGFQETQYF
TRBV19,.,CASSTGTLGSPLHF
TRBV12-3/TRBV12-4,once,CASSYGTAEQYF
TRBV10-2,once,CASTKDREAFF
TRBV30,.,CAWSFPGQGNEKLFF
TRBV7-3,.,CASSSYTGGYTGELFF
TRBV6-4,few,CASSEGQGNQPQHF
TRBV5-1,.,CASSLQMVGTEAFF
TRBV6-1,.,CASSEGRGAIGEQFF
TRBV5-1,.,CASSLVDYQETQYF
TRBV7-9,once,CASSSGQKNTEAFF
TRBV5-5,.,CASSSRVEKLFF
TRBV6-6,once,CASSAGTARNEQFF
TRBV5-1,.,CASSVTTVGEGYTF
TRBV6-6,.,CASSKVDQPQHF
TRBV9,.,CASSATGGYEQYF
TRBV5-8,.,CASSQPGLHEAFF
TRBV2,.,CASRGTGTGYTF